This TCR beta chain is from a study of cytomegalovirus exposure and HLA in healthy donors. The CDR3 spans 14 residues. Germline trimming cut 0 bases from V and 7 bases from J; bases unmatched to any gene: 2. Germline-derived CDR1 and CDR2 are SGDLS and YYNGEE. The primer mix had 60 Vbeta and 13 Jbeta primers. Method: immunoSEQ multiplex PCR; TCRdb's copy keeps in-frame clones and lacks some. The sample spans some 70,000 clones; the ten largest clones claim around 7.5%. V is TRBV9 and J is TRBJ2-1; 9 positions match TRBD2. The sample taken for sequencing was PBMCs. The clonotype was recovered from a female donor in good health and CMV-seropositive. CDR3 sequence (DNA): TGTGCCAGCAGCGTAGAGGCGGGGGGGAATGAGCAGTTCTTC. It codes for CASSVEAGGNEQFF.